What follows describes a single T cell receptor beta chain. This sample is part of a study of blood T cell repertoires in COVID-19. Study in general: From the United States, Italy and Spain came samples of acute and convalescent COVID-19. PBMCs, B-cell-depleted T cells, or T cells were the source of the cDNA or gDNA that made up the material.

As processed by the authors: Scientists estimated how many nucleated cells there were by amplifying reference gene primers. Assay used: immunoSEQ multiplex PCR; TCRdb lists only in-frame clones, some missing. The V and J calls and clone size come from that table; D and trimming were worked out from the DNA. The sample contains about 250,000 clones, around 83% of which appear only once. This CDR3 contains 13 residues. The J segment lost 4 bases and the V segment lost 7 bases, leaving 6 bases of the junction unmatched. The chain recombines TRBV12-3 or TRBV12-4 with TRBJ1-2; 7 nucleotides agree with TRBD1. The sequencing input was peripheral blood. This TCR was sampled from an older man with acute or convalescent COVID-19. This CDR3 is CASNRDRRYGYTF. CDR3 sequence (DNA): TGTGCCAGCAACCGGGACAGACGCTATGGCTACACCTTC.